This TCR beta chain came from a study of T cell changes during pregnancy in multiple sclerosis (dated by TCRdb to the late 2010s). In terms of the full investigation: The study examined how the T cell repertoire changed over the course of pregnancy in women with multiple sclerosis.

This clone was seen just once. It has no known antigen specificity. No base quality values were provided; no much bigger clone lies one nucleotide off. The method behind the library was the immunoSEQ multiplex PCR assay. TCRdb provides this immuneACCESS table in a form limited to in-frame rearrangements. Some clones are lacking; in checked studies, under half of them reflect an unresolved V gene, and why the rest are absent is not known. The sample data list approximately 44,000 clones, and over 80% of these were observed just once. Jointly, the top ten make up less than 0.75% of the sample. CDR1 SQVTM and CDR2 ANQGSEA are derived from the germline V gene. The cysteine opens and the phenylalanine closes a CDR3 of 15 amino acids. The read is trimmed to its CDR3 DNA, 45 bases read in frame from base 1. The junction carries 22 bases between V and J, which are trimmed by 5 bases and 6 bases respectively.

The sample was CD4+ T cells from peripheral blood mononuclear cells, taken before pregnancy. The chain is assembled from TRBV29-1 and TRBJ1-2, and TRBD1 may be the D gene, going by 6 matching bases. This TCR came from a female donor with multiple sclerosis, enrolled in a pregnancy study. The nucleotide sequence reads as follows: TGCAGCGTTACCGACAGGCTGAGTGGTCGGGATGGCTACACCTTC. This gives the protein CSVTDRLSGRDGYTF.